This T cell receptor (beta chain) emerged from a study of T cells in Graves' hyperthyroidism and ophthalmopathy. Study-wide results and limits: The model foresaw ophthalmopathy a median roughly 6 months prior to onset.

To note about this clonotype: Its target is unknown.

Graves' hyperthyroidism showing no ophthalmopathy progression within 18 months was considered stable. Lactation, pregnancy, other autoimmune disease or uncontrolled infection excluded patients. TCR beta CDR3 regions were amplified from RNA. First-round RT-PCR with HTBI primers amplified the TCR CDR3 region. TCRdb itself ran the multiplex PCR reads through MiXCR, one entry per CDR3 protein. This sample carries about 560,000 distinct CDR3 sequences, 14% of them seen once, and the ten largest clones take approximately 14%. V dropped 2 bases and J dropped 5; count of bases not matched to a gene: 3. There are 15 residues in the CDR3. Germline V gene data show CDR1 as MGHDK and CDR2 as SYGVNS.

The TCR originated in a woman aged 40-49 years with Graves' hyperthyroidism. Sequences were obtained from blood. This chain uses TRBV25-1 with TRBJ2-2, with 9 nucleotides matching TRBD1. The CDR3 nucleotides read TGTGCCAGCAGTGAAATAGACAGGGGGACCGGGGAGCTGTTTTTT. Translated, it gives CASSEIDRGTGELFF.